This T cell receptor (beta chain) was obtained from a study of shared clonotypes between healthy human individuals. This CDR3 comprises 14 residues. V was trimmed by 7 bases and J by 5 bases, leaving 21 bases between them. Germline V CDR1 and CDR2: SQVTM, ANQGSEA. Some clones are missing from TCRdb's copy, which holds only in-frame ones; the method was immunoSEQ multiplex PCR. The sample lists under 650,000 clones, 90% to 96% seen once, with approximately 0.06% in the top ten. The receptor was derived from a woman under 40 in good health. Specimen: naive CD4+ T cells sorted from blood. Subset noted: CD45RA+ positively selected. The chain links TRBV29-1 to TRBJ2-7, with unresolved D. The CDR3 nucleotides read TGCAGCGCCGGAAATCCAGAGACCTCGAACGAGCAGTACTTC. As protein: CSAGNPETSNEQYF.